The source of this T cell receptor beta chain is a study of regulatory T cells in long-lasting Graves disease. About the study: Graves' patients with a new diagnosis had received antithyroid drugs under 3 months.

Of note for this clonotype: Its antigen is currently unknown.

This sample's time point: newly diagnosed GD, antithyroid drugs for less than 3 months. Making the TCR library involved RNA that had been extracted from PBMCs. According to the study, TCR beta libraries were built with iRepertoire HTBI primers and CDR3-region Arm-PCR. TCRdb called the multiplex PCR reads again in MiXCR, with one record for every CDR3 protein. The sample contains about 560,000 distinct CDR3 sequences, more than 15% of which appear only once. Looked up from germline, CDR1 is DFQATT and CDR2 is SNEGSKA (reference sequence). The CDR3 loop spans 14 amino acids. V lost 1 base and J lost 8; bases outside the gene matches: 6. Findings of the study overall: Newly diagnosed patients shared 950 to 1,000 public clonotypes; persistent patients shared some 2,600.

The sample also formed part of further work on T cells in Graves' hyperthyroidism and ophthalmopathy. That publication notes: The study enrolled patients aged 18 to 65 with newly diagnosed hyperthyroidism of under 2 months' duration.

The origin of this receptor is a man between 18 and 35 years old with Graves disease. This chain uses TRBV20-1 with TRBJ2-5, with 11 bases matching TRBD1. The sequencing used peripheral blood mononuclear cells (PBMCs), collected at new diagnosis, from a patient treated with antithyroid drugs. The CDR3, as DNA: TGCAGTGCTAGAGTAAGGACAGGGGGCATCACCCAGTACTTC. It is translated as CSARVRTGGITQYF.